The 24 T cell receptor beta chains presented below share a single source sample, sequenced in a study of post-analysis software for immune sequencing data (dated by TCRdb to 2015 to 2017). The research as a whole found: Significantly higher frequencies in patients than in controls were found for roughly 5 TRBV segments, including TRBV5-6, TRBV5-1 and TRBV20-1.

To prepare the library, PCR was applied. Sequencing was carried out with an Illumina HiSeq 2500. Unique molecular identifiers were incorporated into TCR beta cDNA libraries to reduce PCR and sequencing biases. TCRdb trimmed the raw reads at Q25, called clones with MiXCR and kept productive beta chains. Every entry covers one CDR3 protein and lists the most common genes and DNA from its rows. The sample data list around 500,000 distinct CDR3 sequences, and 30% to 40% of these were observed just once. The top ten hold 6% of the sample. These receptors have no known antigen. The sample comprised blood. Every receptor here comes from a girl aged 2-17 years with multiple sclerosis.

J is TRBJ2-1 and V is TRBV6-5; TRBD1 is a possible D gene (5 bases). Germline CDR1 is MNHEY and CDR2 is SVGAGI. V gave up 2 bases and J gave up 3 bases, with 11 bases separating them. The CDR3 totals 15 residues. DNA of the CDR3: TGTGCCAGCAGTTACAGGGGAAAGGGCTACAATGAGCAGTTCTTC. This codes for CASSYRGKGYNEQFF.

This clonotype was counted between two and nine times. In DNA, the CDR3 is TGCAGCGTTGGTGGGCAGCCCACAGATACGCAGTATTTT. This sequence encodes CSVGGQPTDTQYF. The chain has TRBV29-1 and TRBJ2-3; D gene ambiguous. V was shortened by 4 bases and J by 2 bases, with 10 bases between the two germline ends. CDR1 and CDR2 (germline): SQVTM, ANQGSEA. The CDR3 is 13 amino acids.

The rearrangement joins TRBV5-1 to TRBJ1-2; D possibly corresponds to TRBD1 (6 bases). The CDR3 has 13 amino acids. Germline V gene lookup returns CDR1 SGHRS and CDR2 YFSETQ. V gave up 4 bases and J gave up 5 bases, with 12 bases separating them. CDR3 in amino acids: CASSGGQEYGYTF. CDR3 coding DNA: TGCGCCAGCAGCGGGGGACAAGAATATGGCTACACCTTC.

CDR3 protein: CASSATDRDEGEQFF. The CDR3, as DNA: TGTGCCAGCAGCGCGACGGACAGGGACGAGGGTGAGCAGTTCTTC. The chain uses TRBV7-6 and TRBJ2-1; TRBD1 aligns across 8 bases. The CDR3 is made up of 15 amino acids. Looked up from germline, CDR1 is SGHVS and CDR2 is FNYEAQ. The J segment lost 9 bases and the V segment lost 5 bases, leaving 12 bases of the junction unmatched.

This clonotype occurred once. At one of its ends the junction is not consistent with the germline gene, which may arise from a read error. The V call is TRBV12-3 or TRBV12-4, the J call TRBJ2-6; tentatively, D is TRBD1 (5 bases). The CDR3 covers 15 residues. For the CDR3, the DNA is TGTGCCAGCAGTTGGAAGAGCTCTGGGGCCAACGCCCTGACTTTC. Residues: CASSWKSSGANALTF.

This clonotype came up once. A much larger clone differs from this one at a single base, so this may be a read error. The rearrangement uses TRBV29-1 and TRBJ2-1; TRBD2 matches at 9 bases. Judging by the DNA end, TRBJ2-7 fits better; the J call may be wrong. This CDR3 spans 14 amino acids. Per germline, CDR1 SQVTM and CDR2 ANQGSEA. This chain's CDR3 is CSGARSGGYNEQYF. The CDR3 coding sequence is TGCAGCGGCGCGCGTAGCGGGGGATACAATGAGCAGTACTTC.

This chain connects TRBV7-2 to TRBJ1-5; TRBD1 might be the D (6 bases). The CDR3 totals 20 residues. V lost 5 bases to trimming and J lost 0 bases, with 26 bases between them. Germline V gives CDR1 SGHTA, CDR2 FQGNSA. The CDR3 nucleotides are TGTGCCAGCAGCCGGCAAGGGGGACACCGACCCGCGTATAGCAATCAGCCCCAGCATTTT. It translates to CASSRQGGHRPAYSNQPQHF. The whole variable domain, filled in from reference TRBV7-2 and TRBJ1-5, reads GAGVSQSPSNKVTEKGKDVELRCDPISGHTALYWYRQSLGQGLEFLIYFQGNSAPDKSGLPSDRFSAERTGGSVSTLTIQRTQQEDSAVYLCASSRQGGHRPAYSNQPQHFGDGTRLSIL.

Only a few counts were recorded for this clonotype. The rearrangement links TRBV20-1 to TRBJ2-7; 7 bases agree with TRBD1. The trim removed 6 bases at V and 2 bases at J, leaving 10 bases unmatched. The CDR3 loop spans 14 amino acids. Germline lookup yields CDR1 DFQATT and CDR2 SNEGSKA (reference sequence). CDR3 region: CSARNRGFPYEQYF. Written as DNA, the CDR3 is TGCAGTGCGCGGAACAGGGGATTTCCCTACGAGCAGTACTTC.

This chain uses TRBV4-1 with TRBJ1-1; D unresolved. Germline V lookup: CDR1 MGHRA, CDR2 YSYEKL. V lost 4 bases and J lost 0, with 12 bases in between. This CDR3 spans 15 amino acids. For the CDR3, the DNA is TGCGCCAGCAGCCGGAGCTTTGCCATGAACACTGAAGCTTTCTTT. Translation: CASSRSFAMNTEAFF.

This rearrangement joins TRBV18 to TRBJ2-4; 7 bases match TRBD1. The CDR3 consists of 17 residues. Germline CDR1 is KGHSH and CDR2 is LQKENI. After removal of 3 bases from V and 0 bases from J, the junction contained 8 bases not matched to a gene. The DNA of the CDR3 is TGTGCCAGCTCACCGAGACAGGGATTACTAGCCAAAAACATTCAGTACTTC. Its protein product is CASSPRQGLLAKNIQYF.

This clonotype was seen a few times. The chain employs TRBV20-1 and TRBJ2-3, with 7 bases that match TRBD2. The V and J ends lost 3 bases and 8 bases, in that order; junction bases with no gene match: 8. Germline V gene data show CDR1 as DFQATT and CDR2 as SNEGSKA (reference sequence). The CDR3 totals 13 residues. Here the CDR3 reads CSASPVAGVTQYF. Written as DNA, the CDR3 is TGCAGTGCTAGCCCCGTGGCGGGGGTTACGCAGTATTTT.

The CDR3 DNA sequence: TGTGCCACCAGCTCCCCTACCGGGACAGGCTATGACCAGCCCCAGCATTTT. Its protein product is CATSSPTGTGYDQPQHF. The chain links TRBV15 to TRBJ1-5; TRBD1 matches 8 bases. V dropped 5 bases and J dropped 7; count of bases not matched to a gene: 16. CDR3 length equals 17 residues. CDR1 is LNHNV, CDR2 YYDKDF, per germline (reference sequence).

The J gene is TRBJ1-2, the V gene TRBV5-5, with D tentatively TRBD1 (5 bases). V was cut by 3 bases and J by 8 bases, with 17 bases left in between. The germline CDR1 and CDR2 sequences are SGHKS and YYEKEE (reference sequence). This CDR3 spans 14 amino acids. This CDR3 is CASSWDLMTAGYTF. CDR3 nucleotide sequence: TGTGCCAGCAGCTGGGACTTGATGACCGCGGGCTACACCTTC.

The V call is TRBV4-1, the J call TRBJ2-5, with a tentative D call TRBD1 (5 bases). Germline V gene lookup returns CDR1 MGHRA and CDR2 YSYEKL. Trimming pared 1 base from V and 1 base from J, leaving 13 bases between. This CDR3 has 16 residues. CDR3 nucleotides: TGCGCCAGCAGCCAAGGGGCTTTGACAGTCCAAGAGACCCAGTACTTC. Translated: CASSQGALTVQETQYF.

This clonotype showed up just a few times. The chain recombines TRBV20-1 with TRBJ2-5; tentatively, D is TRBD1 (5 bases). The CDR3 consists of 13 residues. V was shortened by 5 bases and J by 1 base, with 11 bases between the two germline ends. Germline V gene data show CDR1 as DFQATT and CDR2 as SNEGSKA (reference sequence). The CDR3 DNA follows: TGCAGTGCTCTTCAGGGTATCCAAGAGACCCAGTACTTC. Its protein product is CSALQGIQETQYF.

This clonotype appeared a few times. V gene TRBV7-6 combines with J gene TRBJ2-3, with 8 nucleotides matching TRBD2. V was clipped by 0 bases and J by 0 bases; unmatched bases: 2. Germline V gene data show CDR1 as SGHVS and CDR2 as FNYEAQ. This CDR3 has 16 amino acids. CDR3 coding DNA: TGTGCCAGCAGCTTAGCGGCTAGCGGGAGCACAGATACGCAGTATTTT. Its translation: CASSLAASGSTDTQYF.

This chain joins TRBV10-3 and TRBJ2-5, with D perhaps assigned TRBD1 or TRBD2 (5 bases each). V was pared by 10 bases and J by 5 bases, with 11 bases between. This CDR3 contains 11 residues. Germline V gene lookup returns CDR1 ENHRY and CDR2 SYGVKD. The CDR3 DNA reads TGTGCCACCAAAGGGACGGAGACCCAGTACTTC. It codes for CATKGTETQYF.

In DNA, the CDR3 is TGTGCCAGCACCCCGAGGGGTCCTAGCTCCTACGAGCAGTACTTC. Its protein is CASTPRGPSSYEQYF. J is TRBJ2-7 and V is TRBV7-8; D tentatively reads TRBD1 or TRBD2 (5 bases each). V was cut by 7 bases and J by 0 bases, with 16 bases left in between. Germline CDR1 is SGHVS and CDR2 is FQNEAQ. CDR3 size: 15 residues. The full variable domain, rest sourced from reference TRBV7-8 and TRBJ2-7, is GAGVSQSPRYKVAKRGQDVALRCDPISGHVSLFWYQQALGQGPEFLTYFQNEAQLDKSGLPSDRFFAERPEGSVSTLKIQRTQQEDSAVYLCASTPRGPSSYEQYFGPGTRLTVT.

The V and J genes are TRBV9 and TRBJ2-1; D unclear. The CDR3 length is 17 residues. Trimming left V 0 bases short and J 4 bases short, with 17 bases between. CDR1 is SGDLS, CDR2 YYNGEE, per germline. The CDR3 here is CASSVVDRRATYNEQFF. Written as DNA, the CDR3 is TGTGCCAGCAGCGTAGTGGATCGACGGGCTACATACAATGAGCAGTTCTTC.

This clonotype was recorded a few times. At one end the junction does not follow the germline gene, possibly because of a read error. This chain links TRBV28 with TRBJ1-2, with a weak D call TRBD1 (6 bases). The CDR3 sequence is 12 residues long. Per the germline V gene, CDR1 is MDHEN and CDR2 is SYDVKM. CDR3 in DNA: TGTGCCAGCAGTTTACCCGGGGGGGGCTCCACCTTC. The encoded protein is CASSLPGGGSTF.

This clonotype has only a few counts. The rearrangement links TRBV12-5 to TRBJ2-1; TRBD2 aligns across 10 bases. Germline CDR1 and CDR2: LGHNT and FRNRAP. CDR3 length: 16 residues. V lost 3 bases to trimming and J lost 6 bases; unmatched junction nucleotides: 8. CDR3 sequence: CASGLSGGAWGNEQFF. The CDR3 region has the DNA TGTGCTAGTGGTTTAAGCGGGGGGGCCTGGGGCAATGAGCAGTTCTTC.

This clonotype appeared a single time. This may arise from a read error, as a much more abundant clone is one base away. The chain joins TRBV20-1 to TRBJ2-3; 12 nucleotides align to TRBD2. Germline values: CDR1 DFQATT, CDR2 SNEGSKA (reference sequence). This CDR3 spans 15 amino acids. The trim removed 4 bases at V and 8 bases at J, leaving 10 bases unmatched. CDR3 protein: CSATMAPSGGGTQYF. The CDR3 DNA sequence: TGCAGTGCTACCATGGCGCCTAGCGGGGGGGGTACGCAGTATTTT.

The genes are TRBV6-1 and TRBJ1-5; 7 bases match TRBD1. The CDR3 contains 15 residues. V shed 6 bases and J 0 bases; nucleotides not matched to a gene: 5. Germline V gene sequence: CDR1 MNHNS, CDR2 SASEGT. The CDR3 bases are TGTGCCAGCAGAACCACAGGGGATAGCAATCAGCCCCAGCATTTT. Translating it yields CASRTTGDSNQPQHF.

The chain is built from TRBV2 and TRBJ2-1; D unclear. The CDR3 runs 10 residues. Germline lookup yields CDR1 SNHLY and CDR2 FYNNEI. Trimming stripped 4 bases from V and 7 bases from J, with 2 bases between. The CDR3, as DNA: TGTGCCAGCAGTGTAAATGAGCAGTTCTTC. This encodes CASSVNEQFF. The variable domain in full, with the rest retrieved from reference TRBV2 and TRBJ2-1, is EPEVTQTPSHQVTQMGQEVILRCVPISNHLYFYWYRQILGQKVEFLVSFYNNEISEKSEIFDDQFSVERPDGSNFTLKIRSTKLEDSAMYFCASSVNEQFFGPGTRLTVL.